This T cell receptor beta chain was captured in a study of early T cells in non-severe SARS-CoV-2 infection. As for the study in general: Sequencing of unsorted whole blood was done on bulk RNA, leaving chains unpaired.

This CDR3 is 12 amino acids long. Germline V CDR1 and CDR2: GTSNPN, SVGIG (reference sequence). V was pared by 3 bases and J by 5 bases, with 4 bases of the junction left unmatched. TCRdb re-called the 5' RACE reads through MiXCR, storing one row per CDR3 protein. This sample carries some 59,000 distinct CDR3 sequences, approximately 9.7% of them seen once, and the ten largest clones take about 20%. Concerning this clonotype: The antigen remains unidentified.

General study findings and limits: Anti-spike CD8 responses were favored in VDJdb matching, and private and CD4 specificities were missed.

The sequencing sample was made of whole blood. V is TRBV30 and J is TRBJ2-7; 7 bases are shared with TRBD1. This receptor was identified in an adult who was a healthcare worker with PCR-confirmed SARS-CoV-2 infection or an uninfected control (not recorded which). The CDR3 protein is CAWSRGQHEQYF. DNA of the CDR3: TGTGCCTGGAGCCGGGGACAGCACGAGCAGTACTTC.